This T cell receptor (beta chain) was sequenced in a study of a mutant IDH1 vaccine in newly diagnosed glioma. Of note for this clone: Its antigen is currently unknown.

Assay used: immunoSEQ multiplex PCR; TCRdb lists only in-frame clones, some missing. In the table there are tens of thousands of clones, roughly 91% of which are singletons. Time point noted: week 5, during vaccination. A 20-mer mutant IDH1 peptide at 300 ug was injected subcutaneously with topical imiquimod. This receptor was taken from a woman between 45 and 60 years old with glioma. Sequences were derived from PBMCs, sampled from a glioma patient whose treatment included an IDH1 peptide vaccine.

The CDR3 coding sequence is TGTGCCAGCAGCTTGGCCGGGACAGGGAACACCGGGGAGCTGTTTTTT. Its protein is CASSLAGTGNTGELFF. The chain employs TRBV5-5 and TRBJ2-2, with 8 positions matching TRBD1. The CDR3 has 16 residues. Looked up from germline, CDR1 is SGHKS and CDR2 is YYEKEE (reference sequence). Trimming at V came to 0 bases and at J to 1 base, leaving 2 bases not matched to a gene.